This passage covers 30 T cell receptor beta chains from one sample sequenced in a study of blood T cell repertoires in COVID-19. The data were produced by immunoSEQ multiplex PCR, yet TCRdb's version contains in-frame clones alone and is incomplete. The profile shows hundreds of thousands of clones, roughly 90% of them singletons. The sequenced sample consisted of PBMCs or T cells enriched from blood (not recorded which). The receptors were gathered from a middle-aged woman with acute COVID-19.

The gene calls are TRBV5-1 and TRBJ2-5, with 8 bases that match TRBD2. The CDR3 length is 15 residues. V gave up 6 bases and J gave up 2 bases; unmatched junction bases: 9. Per germline, CDR1 SGHRS and CDR2 YFSETQ. The CDR3 bases are TGCGCCAGCAAGGTTCGGGGGGGACCGCAAGAGACCCAGTACTTC. Its translation is CASKVRGGPQETQYF.

This clone was observed a handful of times. The CDR3 DNA follows: TGTGCCAGCGGTCGACCCGGACAGGGTTCCTACAATGAGCAGTTCTTC. This translates into CASGRPGQGSYNEQFF. The chain uses TRBV6-6 and TRBJ2-1; 8 bases fit TRBD1. The CDR3 sequence is 16 residues long. The V gene's germline CDR1 is MNHNY and CDR2 SVGAGI (reference sequence). V shed 8 bases, J shed 1 base, and the junction held 10 bases outside the gene matches.

This rearrangement joins TRBV10-3 to TRBJ2-3, with D possibly being TRBD1 (6 bases). The CDR3 is made up of 16 amino acids. Germline V gives CDR1 ENHRY, CDR2 SYGVKD. V was clipped by 0 bases and J by 0 bases, with 10 bases between them. CDR3 DNA sequence: TGTGCCATCAGTGAGTCCCCTGGACAGAGCACAGATACGCAGTATTTT. Translation: CAISESPGQSTDTQYF.

V gene TRBV6-5 combines with J gene TRBJ2-2, with 9 bases matching TRBD2. The CDR3 runs 14 residues. In germline, CDR1 is MNHEY, CDR2 SVGAGI. V lost 7 bases to trimming and J lost 1 base; unmatched junction nucleotides: 1. The chain's CDR3 is CASKRGENTGELFF. For the CDR3, the DNA is TGTGCCAGCAAGCGGGGGGAGAACACCGGGGAGCTGTTTTTT.

This chain uses TRBV21-1 with TRBJ1-2. TRBV21-1 is marked as a pseudogene. CDR3 size: 17 residues. The chain's CDR3 is CASSKPLSLGGGYGYTF. In nucleotides, the CDR3 is TGTGCCAGCAGCAAACCTCTCTCCCTCGGGGGAGGATATGGCTACACCTTC.

J is TRBJ2-5 and V is TRBV2; weak D call: TRBD1 (5 bases). CDR3 length equals 13 residues. Trimming took 8 bases from V and 4 from J, leaving 14 bases between them. CDR1 and CDR2 from the germline V gene are SNHLY and FYNNEI. The CDR3 region is CASGQWGGETQYF. In nucleotides, the CDR3 is TGTGCCAGCGGCCAGTGGGGCGGAGAGACCCAGTACTTC.

The chain recombines TRBV5-4 with TRBJ2-7, with 7 nucleotides matching TRBD1. The CDR3 runs 15 residues. Germline V CDR1 and CDR2: SGHNT, YYREEE (reference sequence). Trimming cost V 0 bases and J 1 base; bases outside gene matches: 4. The CDR3 sequence: CASSLARTGSYEQYF. CDR3 bases: TGTGCCAGCAGCTTGGCACGGACAGGTTCCTACGAGCAGTACTTC.

This chain links TRBV5-1 with TRBJ2-1; 10 bases match TRBD1. CDR1 is SGHRS, CDR2 YFSETQ, per germline. J gave up 2 bases and V 1 base, and 3 bases lay outside the gene matches. The CDR3 loop spans 16 amino acids. The chain's CDR3 is CASSLRGTGAYNEQFF. As DNA, the CDR3 is TGCGCCAGCAGCTTGCGAGGGACAGGGGCCTACAATGAGCAGTTCTTC.

The V call is TRBV5-1, the J call TRBJ2-2; 7 positions match TRBD2. The germline CDR1 and CDR2 sequences are SGHRS and YFSETQ. The CDR3 sequence is 16 residues long. V lost 4 bases and J lost 7; bases outside the gene matches: 13. In DNA form, the CDR3 reads TGCGCCAGCAGCCTGGACGGGGGGAGATCGAACGGGGAGCTGTTTTTT. Encoded protein: CASSLDGGRSNGELFF.

This clone was observed once. V and J are TRBV21-1 and TRBJ1-2; TRBD1, the table's D call, lacks a check against the DNA. TRBV21-1 is shown as a pseudogene. CDR3 size: 14 residues. The CDR3 is CASSGSRVNVRDTF. The CDR3 DNA follows: TGTGCCAGCAGCGGTTCCAGGGTTAATGTTCGGGACACCTTC.

This chain uses TRBV2 with TRBJ2-3, with a tentative D call TRBD2 (6 bases). V was pared by 9 bases and J by 1 base, with 11 bases between. Germline V gene data show CDR1 as SNHLY and CDR2 as FYNNEI. The CDR3 loop spans 13 amino acids. The CDR3 region is CARAWGGTDTQYF. CDR3 in DNA: TGTGCCAGAGCCTGGGGGGGCACAGATACGCAGTATTTT.

The V call is TRBV29-1, the J call TRBJ1-2; D remains unclear. The length of the CDR3 is 12 residues. Germline V gene data show CDR1 as SQVTM and CDR2 as ANQGSEA. Trimming cost V 2 bases and J 8 bases, with 12 bases left between them. The CDR3 DNA follows: TGCAGCGTTGAATTCGGGGTTAAAGGCTACACCTTC. Protein: CSVEFGVKGYTF.

The chain combines TRBV18 with TRBJ1-1; possible D gene TRBD1, 5 bases. The V and J ends lost 2 bases and 5 bases respectively, with 21 bases between them. CDR1 and CDR2 from the germline V gene are KGHSH and LQKENI. CDR3 size: 17 residues. Here the CDR3 DNA reads TGTGCCAGCTCACCAACGCGGGGAGGGACTGTTAGTACTGAAGCTTTCTTT. It encodes CASSPTRGGTVSTEAFF.

The V gene is TRBV11-2, the J gene TRBJ2-5; 11 nucleotides line up with TRBD2. Germline trimming cut 5 bases from V and 2 bases from J; bases unmatched to any gene: 10. Germline CDR1 reads SGHAT; CDR2 reads FQNNGV. CDR3 length equals 17 residues. The CDR3 DNA sequence: TGTGCCAGCAGCGTAGTCCCTAGCGGGGGGCGACAAGAGACCCAGTACTTC. It encodes CASSVVPSGGRQETQYF.

As to this clone: Other DNA sequences in the same sample also yield this CDR3. The J gene is TRBJ1-3, the V gene TRBV20-1; no definite D call. Trimming shortened V by 6 bases and J by 2 bases, and 5 bases separated the two germline ends. Germline lookup yields CDR1 DFQATT and CDR2 SNEGSKA (reference sequence). The CDR3 covers 11 residues. The CDR3 protein is CSARTGNTIYF. In nucleotides, the CDR3 is TGCAGTGCGAGGACTGGAAACACCATATATTTT.

V usage is TRBV5-1 and J usage is TRBJ2-5; 11 bases line up with TRBD1. This CDR3 contains 15 residues. J was trimmed by 7 bases and V by 4 bases; bases with no gene match: 9. CDR1 is SGHRS, CDR2 YFSETQ, per germline. DNA for the CDR3: TGCGCCAGCAGCGTTCGGGACAGGGGGTCGGGGACCCAGTACTTC. Protein sequence: CASSVRDRGSGTQYF.

The rearrangement links TRBV30 to TRBJ1-4; the D is unclear. Germline CDR1 and CDR2: GTSNPN and SVGIG (reference sequence). CDR3 length: 12 amino acids. Trimming took off 2 bases at V and 5 bases at J, with 6 bases between the two ends. In DNA form, the CDR3 reads TGTGCCTGGAGTCCGGGAAATGAAAAACTGTTTTTT. Translated: CAWSPGNEKLFF.

The rearrangement links TRBV2 to TRBJ2-5; D perhaps matches TRBD2 (5 bases). Germline V gene sequence: CDR1 SNHLY, CDR2 FYNNEI. V gave up 3 bases and J gave up 2 bases, with 13 bases separating them. The CDR3 runs 15 residues. The CDR3 sequence is CASSDEGRAQETQYF. The CDR3 DNA is TGTGCCAGCAGTGATGAGGGAAGGGCACAAGAGACCCAGTACTTC.

The rearrangement joins TRBV5-8 to TRBJ2-7, with 7 bases matching TRBD1. Germline CDR1 is SGHTS and CDR2 is YDEGEE. The V and J ends lost 2 bases and 5 bases, in that order; junction bases with no gene match: 13. There are 16 residues in the CDR3. In DNA, the CDR3 is TGTGCCAGCAGCTTCCGGACAGGTACAGGACTGGACGAGCAGTACTTC. It is translated as CASSFRTGTGLDEQYF. The variable domain in full, completed from reference TRBV5-8 and TRBJ2-7, reads EAGVTQSPTHLIKTRGQQATLRCSPISGHTSVYWYQQALGLGLQFLLWYDEGEERNRGNFPPRFSGRQFPNYSSELNVNALELEDSALYLCASSFRTGTGLDEQYFGPGTRLTVT.

Written as DNA, the CDR3 is TGTGCCTGGAGTATCCGTCAGGGAAAAGAAAAACTGTTTTTT. This gives the protein CAWSIRQGKEKLFF. The chain has TRBV30 and TRBJ1-4; maybe TRBD1 (5 bases). Per germline, CDR1 GTSNPN and CDR2 SVGIG (reference sequence). V lost 2 bases, J lost 8 bases, and 15 bases lay in between. The CDR3 is 14 residues long. Based on the CDR3 plus reference TRBV30 and TRBJ1-4, the full variable domain is SQTIHQWPATLVQPVGSPLSLECTVEGTSNPNLYWYRQAAGRGLQLLFYSVGIGQISSEVPQNLSASRPQDRQFILSSKKLLLSDSGFYLCAWSIRQGKEKLFFGSGTQLSVL.

The chain is built from TRBV7-6 and TRBJ2-3; D possibly corresponds to TRBD1 (5 bases). Trimming took off 2 bases at V and 1 base at J, with 7 bases between the two ends. CDR3 length: 14 residues. Germline CDR1 reads SGHVS; CDR2 reads FNYEAQ. This chain's CDR3 is CASSLQGGTDTQYF. The DNA of the CDR3 is TGTGCCAGCAGCTTACAGGGTGGCACAGATACGCAGTATTTT.

This clone has only a few counts. The rearrangement uses TRBV7-9 and TRBJ1-4; 9 nucleotides agree with TRBD1. The CDR3 loop spans 14 amino acids. The trim removed 5 bases at V and 7 bases at J, leaving 5 bases unmatched. The germline V gene has CDR1 SEHNR and CDR2 FQNEAQ (reference sequence). CDR3 in DNA: TGTGCCAGCAGCAAGATGACAGGGGGTGAAAAACTGTTTTTT. Protein sequence: CASSKMTGGEKLFF.

This clone was seen a single time. The chain has TRBV2 and TRBJ2-6; D may be TRBD2 (6 bases). CDR3 length equals 14 residues. V was clipped by 6 bases and J by 3 bases, with 9 bases between them. The germline gives CDR1 SNHLY, CDR2 FYNNEI. The CDR3 bases are TGTGCCAGCAGCTTCGGGGGTGGGGCCAACGTCCTGACTTTC. Translation: CASSFGGGANVLTF.

The chain carries TRBV3-1 (or the pseudogene TRBV3-2) and TRBJ1-1; TRBD1 aligns across 9 bases. Germline V gene data show CDR1 as LGHDT and CDR2 as YNNKEL (reference sequence). V was clipped by 5 bases and J by 2 bases; unmatched bases: 9. CDR3 size: 16 residues. The CDR3 protein is CASSLADRGGNTEAFF. CDR3 DNA: TGTGCCAGCAGCTTGGCGGACAGGGGAGGAAACACTGAAGCTTTCTTT.

The rearrangement uses TRBV18 and TRBJ1-2; 9 bases line up with TRBD1. Germline V gene sequence: CDR1 KGHSH, CDR2 LQKENI. V lost 1 base, J lost 1 base, and 10 bases stayed unmatched. The CDR3 covers 18 residues. In DNA form, the CDR3 reads TGTGCCAGCTCACCACTAGGGACAGGGACCCTTAATAACTATGGCTACACCTTC. It yields the protein CASSPLGTGTLNNYGYTF. Drawing the rest from reference TRBV18 and TRBJ1-2, the complete variable domain is NAGVMQNPRHLVRRRGQEARLRCSPMKGHSHVYWYRQLPEEGLKFMVYLQKENIIDESGMPKERFSAEFPKEGPSILRIQQVVRGDSAAYFCASSPLGTGTLNNYGYTFGSGTRLTVV.

The chain links TRBV11-2 to TRBJ2-3; the D is unclear. The CDR3 extends over 13 amino acids. Germline V gene sequence: CDR1 SGHAT, CDR2 FQNNGV. Trimming shortened V by 2 bases and J by 4 bases, and 7 bases separated the two germline ends. CDR3 coding DNA: TGTGCCAGCAGCTTACAACTATCAGATACGCAGTATTTT. Amino acid sequence: CASSLQLSDTQYF.

The V call is TRBV6-4, the J call TRBJ1-2; D possibly corresponds to TRBD1 (5 bases). Per the germline V gene, CDR1 is MRHNA and CDR2 is SNTAGT. The CDR3 is 12 residues long. Trimming stripped 2 bases from V and 4 bases from J, with 5 bases between. The CDR3 is CASSDRGYGYTF. In DNA, the CDR3 is TGTGCCAGCAGTGACAGGGGCTATGGCTACACCTTC.

The chain couples TRBV6-5 to TRBJ2-3; D uncertain. V was pared by 5 bases and J by 3 bases, with 6 bases between. This CDR3 contains 12 residues. Germline V gene lookup returns CDR1 MNHEY and CDR2 SVGAGI. Written as DNA, the CDR3 is TGTGCCAGCAGTCAACTAACAGATACGCAGTATTTT. Translating gives CASSQLTDTQYF.

The chain combines TRBV5-1 with TRBJ2-6; tentative D call: TRBD1 (6 bases). V was shortened by 5 bases and J by 2 bases, with 14 bases between the two germline ends. CDR1 and CDR2 from the germline V gene are SGHRS and YFSETQ. The CDR3 has 16 amino acids. For the CDR3, the DNA is TGCGCCAGCAGTTTACAGGGCCTAACTGGGGCCAACGTCCTGACTTTC. It specifies CASSLQGLTGANVLTF.

V is TRBV2 and J is TRBJ1-2, with D unresolved. The CDR3 contains 11 residues. The V gene lost 7 bases and the J gene lost 4 bases, with 7 bases spanning the gap. Germline loops: CDR1 SNHLY, CDR2 FYNNEI. This chain's CDR3 is CASIGVYGYTF. In nucleotides, the CDR3 is TGTGCCAGCATCGGGGTCTATGGCTACACCTTC.